Reported below is one T cell receptor beta chain. Between about 20 and 30 mg of unsorted bulk tissue served as the source from which RNA and DNA were co-extracted. Total RNA (around 0.45 ug) served as template for TCR beta cDNA synthesis primed by a constant-region primer. Construction of TCR beta libraries relied on three successive nested multiplex PCR rounds employing slightly modified ARM-PCR. A C-beta reverse primer and TRBV1-TRBV30 forward primers served in each of the first two PCR rounds, at 10 cycles apiece. TCRdb reprocessed the multiplex PCR reads via MiXCR and lists one record per CDR3 protein. The table lists more than 40,000 distinct CDR3 sequences, approximately 70% of them singletons. This CDR3 comprises 14 residues. Trimming removed 7 bases from V and 5 bases from J, with 15 bases in between. CDR1 is MNHNS, CDR2 SASEGT, per germline. This record belongs to a study of tumor-infiltrating lymphocytes in primary liver carcinoma.

Sequenced input: liver tumor tissue from sampling region 5. The subset here: tumor region T5, tumor centre. The chain is built from TRBV6-1 and TRBJ2-1; D perhaps matches TRBD2 (6 bases). This clonotype was obtained from a man aged 35-49 years with primary liver carcinoma and hepatitis B virus infection. This CDR3 reads CASTGISGHNEQFF. CDR3 DNA: TGTGCCAGCACCGGGATTAGCGGTCACAATGAGCAGTTCTTC.